Presented here are 21 T cell receptor beta chains from one specimen sequenced in a study of OX40 agonist ivuxolimab in advanced cancers. The method was immunoSEQ multiplex PCR; TCRdb's version includes in-frame clones alone and lacks a portion of them. The sample contains about 19,000 clones, about 89% of which appear only once. The sequencing here drew on CD4+ or CD8+ T cells sorted from blood, taken in a trial of the OX40 agonist ivuxolimab. Every receptor here comes from an adult with an advanced solid tumor such as melanoma, head and neck, liver or kidney cancer.

The sample holds one count of this clone. The chain links TRBV27 to TRBJ2-7; tentatively, D is TRBD1 or TRBD2 (5 bases each). From germline, CDR1 is MNHEY and CDR2 SMNVEV (reference sequence). The CDR3 is 14 amino acids. Trimming left V 4 bases short and J 4 bases short, with 14 bases between. The DNA for the CDR3 is TGTGCCAGCAGTTCCGGGACCCAATGGTACGAGCAGTACTTC. It translates to CASSSGTQWYEQYF.

This clone was recorded a few times. The chain joins TRBV5-6 to TRBJ2-1; D possibly corresponds to TRBD1 (6 bases). CDR3 length equals 15 residues. Trimming pared 4 bases from V and 4 bases from J, leaving 15 bases between. CDR1 and CDR2 (germline): SGHDT, YYEEEE. CDR3 region: CASSAPRRGYNEQFF. DNA for the CDR3: TGTGCCAGCAGCGCCCCGAGAAGGGGGTACAATGAGCAGTTCTTC.

The chain couples TRBV5-3 to TRBJ2-7, with D perhaps given as TRBD1 or TRBD2 (5 bases each). TRBV5-3 is noted as an ORF with a role that remains uncertain. This CDR3 is built from 15 residues. V was clipped by 8 bases and J by 2 bases, with 20 bases between them. The CDR3 region is CASLNSYSGPYEQYF. The CDR3 nucleotides read TGTGCCAGCTTAAATTCGTATTCGGGGCCCTACGAGCAGTACTTC.

The rearrangement joins TRBV6-5 to TRBJ2-5; no clear D. The DNA end is more similar to TRBJ2-7, so the J call may be wrong. This CDR3 has 12 residues. From germline, CDR1 is MNHEY and CDR2 SVGAGI. CDR3 amino acids: CASQAGSNEQYF. The DNA for the CDR3 is TGTGCCAGCCAGGCCGGAAGTAACGAGCAGTACTTC.

The sample holds a few counts of this clone. The rearrangement links TRBV7-2 to TRBJ2-7; the match to TRBD2 covers 9 bases. The germline CDR1 and CDR2 sequences are SGHTA and FQGNSA. The CDR3 is 15 residues long. The V and J ends lost 3 bases and 3 bases, in that order; junction bases with no gene match: 6. The CDR3 here is CASSFGSGSFYEQYF. DNA for the CDR3: TGTGCCAGCAGCTTTGGTAGCGGGAGTTTCTACGAGCAGTACTTC.

This CDR3 is CAWSVPTGVRGNTIYF. The CDR3 coding sequence is TGTGCCTGGAGTGTACCCACAGGGGTGCGTGGAAACACCATATATTTT. This rearrangement joins TRBV30 to TRBJ1-3; 7 bases are a match to TRBD1. This CDR3 contains 16 residues. From germline, CDR1 is GTSNPN and CDR2 SVGIG (reference sequence). The V and J ends lost 0 bases and 3 bases, in that order; junction bases with no gene match: 8.

J is TRBJ2-3 and V is TRBV9, with D hard to call. V was cut by 9 bases and J by 0 bases, with 11 bases left in between. There are 13 residues in the CDR3. CDR1 is SGDLS and CDR2 is YYNGEE in the germline V gene. This CDR3 is CATAQASTDTQYF. In DNA, the CDR3 is TGTGCCACCGCCCAAGCTAGCACAGATACGCAGTATTTT.

The V gene is TRBV5-1, the J gene TRBJ2-5; D possibly matches TRBD1 or TRBD2 (7 bases each). The DNA end favors TRBJ2-7, so the J call may be wrong. The CDR3 totals 15 residues. Germline V gene lookup returns CDR1 SGHRS and CDR2 YFSETQ. The DNA for the CDR3 is TGCGCCAGCAGCTTGTCGCAGGGGGGGTCCTACGAGCAGTACTTC. The encoded protein is CASSLSQGGSYEQYF.

The V and J genes are TRBV27 and TRBJ1-1; D may be TRBD1 (6 bases). CDR1 MNHEY and CDR2 SMNVEV come from the germline V gene (reference sequence). This CDR3 has 12 amino acids. Trimming cost V 6 bases and J 4 bases, with 9 bases left between them. CDR3 coding DNA: TGTGCCAGCAGCACAGGGCCCACTGAAGCTTTCTTT. This codes for CASSTGPTEAFF.

The genes are TRBV7-8 and TRBJ2-7; 12 positions agree with TRBD2. The CDR3 runs to 15 residues. Germline-derived CDR1 and CDR2 are SGHVS and FQNEAQ. Germline trimming cut 5 bases from V and 5 bases from J; bases unmatched to any gene: 7. The CDR3: CASSQTSGSPHEQYF. The CDR3 DNA is TGTGCCAGCAGCCAGACTAGCGGGAGCCCGCACGAGCAGTACTTC.

The chain is built from TRBV6-1 and TRBJ1-2; D is unclear. Trimming cost V 2 bases and J 2 bases, with 18 bases left between them. CDR1 and CDR2 (germline): MNHNS, SASEGT. The CDR3 has 17 amino acids. This CDR3 is CASSEPLRIPGNYGYTF. Written as DNA, the CDR3 is TGTGCCAGCAGTGAACCCCTCCGAATTCCGGGAAACTATGGCTACACCTTC.

DNA of the CDR3: TGTGCCACCAGCAGAGCGGGAGTCCGGCATGAGCAGTTCTTC. Translating it yields CATSRAGVRHEQFF. The rearrangement joins TRBV15 to TRBJ2-1; D is perhaps TRBD2 (6 bases). Between the trimmed V and J ends, which lost 1 base and 8 bases, there was a span of 12 bases. The CDR3 length is 14 residues. Per germline, CDR1 LNHNV and CDR2 YYDKDF (reference sequence).

This clone was found a few times. This sequence joins TRBV5-1 and TRBJ1-6; 9 bases are shared with TRBD1. CDR3 length: 14 residues. Germline loops: CDR1 SGHRS, CDR2 YFSETQ. V shed 4 bases and J 8 bases; nucleotides not matched to a gene: 4. In DNA form, the CDR3 reads TGCGCCAGCAGCATGGGACAGGGTGATTCACCCCTCCACTTT. This sequence encodes CASSMGQGDSPLHF.

The genes are TRBV2 and TRBJ2-7, with 13 bases fitting TRBD2. The CDR3 has 15 amino acids. From germline, CDR1 is SNHLY and CDR2 FYNNEI. V dropped 7 bases and J dropped 6; count of bases not matched to a gene: 9. Here the CDR3 reads CASIVGLAGEGEQYF. DNA for the CDR3: TGTGCCAGCATCGTAGGACTAGCGGGAGAGGGCGAGCAGTACTTC.

V is TRBV11-2 and J is TRBJ2-3; D unresolved. This CDR3 spans 12 amino acids. Germline CDR1 is SGHAT and CDR2 is FQNNGV. The V end lost 7 bases, the J end lost 0 bases, and 5 bases lay between the germline ends. CDR3 amino acids: CASISSTDTQYF. CDR3 DNA sequence: TGTGCCAGCATAAGTAGCACAGATACGCAGTATTTT.

A single count supports this clone. The chain couples TRBV7-3 to TRBJ2-3, with 8 bases fitting TRBD2. Germline CDR1 SGHTA, CDR2 FQGTGA. CDR3 length: 14 amino acids. V shed 5 bases, J shed 2 bases, and the junction held 3 bases outside the gene matches. CDR3 DNA: TGTGCCAGCAGCCCTAGCGGGCTCACAGATACGCAGTATTTT. As protein: CASSPSGLTDTQYF.

The rearrangement joins TRBV30 to TRBJ2-7, with 8 nucleotides matching TRBD2. This CDR3 comprises 13 residues. Per the germline V gene, CDR1 is GTSNPN and CDR2 is SVGIG (reference sequence). After removal of 3 bases from V and 3 bases from J, the junction contained 4 bases not matched to a gene. Here the CDR3 DNA reads TGTGCCTGGAGAACTAGCGGCTTCTACGAGCAGTACTTC. It is translated as CAWRTSGFYEQYF.

This rearrangement joins TRBV9 to TRBJ2-1; the match to TRBD1 covers 8 bases. The germline CDR1 and CDR2 sequences are SGDLS and YYNGEE. V trimming: 0 bases; J trimming: 2 bases; junction bases outside the gene matches: 13. This CDR3 has 19 amino acids. The CDR3 DNA is TGTGCCAGCAGCGTAGTGGCAGGGGGCAGCGGGTCGACCTACAATGAGCAGTTCTTC. It yields the protein CASSVVAGGSGSTYNEQFF.

In its sample, this clone was seen a few times. The V and J genes are TRBV7-8 and TRBJ2-7, with D unclear. The CDR3 extends over 13 amino acids. Trimming stripped 1 base from V and 3 bases from J, with 7 bases between. Germline CDR1 and CDR2: SGHVS and FQNEAQ. This CDR3 is CASSLGVGYEQYF. The CDR3 bases are TGTGCCAGCAGCTTAGGGGTGGGCTACGAGCAGTACTTC.

This sequence joins TRBV27 and TRBJ2-6; D might be TRBD2 (6 bases). The CDR3 has 13 residues. V lost 4 bases to trimming and J lost 12 bases, with 13 bases between them. Germline CDR1 and CDR2: MNHEY and SMNVEV (reference sequence). This chain's CDR3 is CASSYGGLAVLTF. CDR3 nucleotides: TGTGCCAGCAGTTACGGAGGGCTGGCCGTCCTGACTTTC.

This clone has a handful of counts. V is TRBV6-1 and J is TRBJ1-4; D is unresolved. Germline V gene lookup returns CDR1 MNHNS and CDR2 SASEGT. This CDR3 comprises 11 residues. V was trimmed by 6 bases and J by 7 bases, leaving 6 bases between them. The CDR3 coding sequence is TGTGCCAGCAGATCACTTGAAAAACTGTTTTTT. It specifies CASRSLEKLFF.